These 32 T cell receptor beta chains came from one sample sequenced in a study of blood T cell repertoires in COVID-19. TCRdb's table, derived via immunoSEQ multiplex PCR, lists solely in-frame clones and lacks some. The table lists 450,000 to 600,000 clones, around 90% of them singletons. The source material was PBMCs or T cells enriched from blood (not recorded which). The source of these receptors is a woman under 30 who had recovered from COVID-19.

The chain recombines TRBV4-1 with TRBJ2-7; 8 bases are shared with TRBD1. The CDR3 is made up of 19 amino acids. The trim removed 1 base at V and 0 bases at J, leaving 14 bases unmatched. Looked up from germline, CDR1 is MGHRA and CDR2 is YSYEKL. In DNA form, the CDR3 reads TGCGCCAGCAGCCAAGTTTATCGAGACAGGGGATCCCTCTCCTACGAGCAGTACTTC. Its translation is CASSQVYRDRGSLSYEQYF.

The V call is TRBV5-1, the J call TRBJ1-2, with 8 bases fitting TRBD1. The CDR3 contains 13 residues. The trim removed 9 bases at V and 6 bases at J, leaving 10 bases unmatched. Looked up from germline, CDR1 is SGHRS and CDR2 is YFSETQ. Written as DNA, the CDR3 is TGCGCCACCGGAGACTTGACAGGGGATGGCTACACCTTC. Protein: CATGDLTGDGYTF. Full variable domain (missing parts from reference TRBV5-1 and TRBJ1-2): KAGVTQTPRYLIKTRGQQVTLSCSPISGHRSVSWYQQTPGQGLQFLFEYFSETQRNKGNFPGRFSGRQFSNSRSEMNVSTLELGDSALYLCATGDLTGDGYTFGSGTRLTVV.

CDR3 nucleotides: TGTGCCAGCAGCCACAACCAGGGAGATACGCAGTATTTT. Translating it yields CASSHNQGDTQYF. V gene TRBV5-6 combines with J gene TRBJ2-3; D may be TRBD1 (5 bases). This CDR3 comprises 13 residues. Germline CDR1 is SGHDT and CDR2 is YYEEEE. With 4 bases removed from V and 5 bases from J, the gap between germline ends came to 11 bases. Using reference TRBV5-6 and TRBJ2-3 for the parts outside the CDR3, the full variable domain is DAGVTQSPTHLIKTRGQQVTLRCSPKSGHDTVSWYQQALGQGPQFIFQYYEEEERQRGNFPDRFSGHQFPNYSSELNVNALLLGDSALYLCASSHNQGDTQYFGPGTRLTVL.

The gene calls are TRBV5-6 and TRBJ2-3; 10 positions match TRBD2. CDR1 is SGHDT, CDR2 YYEEEE, per germline. V was pared by 0 bases and J by 0 bases, with 1 base of the junction left unmatched. This CDR3 spans 16 amino acids. The CDR3: CASSLASGGSTDTQYF. The CDR3 DNA reads TGTGCCAGCAGCTTGGCTAGCGGGGGTAGCACAGATACGCAGTATTTT.

With respect to this clone: The junction shows a germline mismatch at one end, possibly a read error. The V call is TRBV3-1 (or the pseudogene TRBV3-2), the J call TRBJ2-3; 7 bases are shared with TRBD1. The CDR3 runs to 14 residues. CDR1 LGHDT and CDR2 YNNKEL come from the germline V gene (reference sequence). The CDR3 DNA is TGTGCCGGCAGCCAAGACAGGGACACAGATACGCAGTATTTT. Residues: CAGSQDRDTDTQYF.

As for this clone: The same CDR3 can be traced to other DNA sequences in this sample. The J gene is TRBJ1-3, the V gene TRBV30, with D hard to call. CDR3 length: 15 amino acids. With 0 bases removed from V and 0 bases from J, the gap between germline ends came to 9 bases. Germline V CDR1 and CDR2: GTSNPN, SVGIG (reference sequence). The DNA of the CDR3 is TGTGCCTGGAGTGTACGAGGGAACTCTGGAAACACCATATATTTT. This codes for CAWSVRGNSGNTIYF.

This clone appeared a few times. V is TRBV5-1 and J is TRBJ2-2; D possibly corresponds to TRBD1 (5 bases). With 1 base removed from V and 0 bases from J, the gap between germline ends came to 10 bases. Germline CDR1 SGHRS, CDR2 YFSETQ. The CDR3 covers 16 residues. The CDR3 region has the DNA TGCGCCAGCAGCTTGTCTGTGACAGCGAACACCGGGGAGCTGTTTTTT. Encoded protein: CASSLSVTANTGELFF.

On this clone: One end of the junction is discordant with germline, which a read error may explain. The chain carries TRBV27 and TRBJ1-5; 7 nucleotides align to TRBD1. The CDR3 totals 14 residues. CDR1 MNHEY and CDR2 SMNVEV come from the germline V gene (reference sequence). CDR3 protein: CASSSRGGKQPQHF. The CDR3 DNA sequence: TGTGCCAGCAGTTCCCGAGGGGGCAAGCAGCCCCAGCATTTT.

The chain carries TRBV6-5 and TRBJ2-1; D ambiguous. The CDR3 spans 11 residues. V lost 5 bases and J lost 4, with 3 bases in between. CDR1 and CDR2 from the germline V gene are MNHEY and SVGAGI. The CDR3 reads CASSQYNEQFF. The CDR3 region has the DNA TGTGCCAGCAGTCAATACAATGAGCAGTTCTTC.

Only one count was recorded for this clone. The chain carries TRBV28 and TRBJ2-7, with a possible D match to TRBD1 (6 bases). Germline CDR1 is MDHEN and CDR2 is SYDVKM. Trimming removed 7 bases from V and 2 bases from J, with 15 bases in between. The CDR3 loop spans 14 amino acids. The CDR3 sequence: CASNTVGGTYEQYF. In nucleotides, the CDR3 is TGTGCCAGCAATACGGTAGGGGGAACCTACGAGCAGTACTTC. Full variable domain (remainder filled in from reference TRBV28 and TRBJ2-7): DVKVTQSSRYLVKRTGEKVFLECVQDMDHENMFWYRQDPGLGLRLIYFSYDVKMKEKGDIPEGYSVSREKKERFSLILESASTNQTSMYLCASNTVGGTYEQYFGPGTRLTVT.

The chain uses TRBV5-1 and TRBJ2-2; 7 bases agree with TRBD1. The germline V gene encodes CDR1 SGHRS and CDR2 YFSETQ. V trimming: 5 bases; J trimming: 3 bases; junction bases outside the gene matches: 13. The CDR3 covers 17 residues. CDR3: CASRDEPQGWDTGELFF. DNA for the CDR3: TGCGCCAGCAGGGATGAGCCACAGGGGTGGGACACCGGGGAGCTGTTTTTT.

V and J are TRBV3-1 (or the pseudogene TRBV3-2) and TRBJ2-5, with 9 positions matching TRBD1. The CDR3 has 13 residues. J was trimmed by 12 bases and V by 4 bases; bases with no gene match: 9. Germline values: CDR1 LGHDT, CDR2 YNNKEL (reference sequence). The CDR3 loop reads CASSPPGQGMEYF. The CDR3 nucleotides are TGTGCCAGCAGCCCACCGGGACAGGGAATGGAGTACTTC.

This sequence joins TRBV6-5 and TRBJ2-5; TRBD2 matches at 9 bases. Germline CDR1 is MNHEY and CDR2 is SVGAGI. The CDR3 length is 14 residues. V gave up 6 bases and J gave up 4 bases; unmatched junction bases: 6. The CDR3 loop reads CASSPGLARETQYF. The CDR3 DNA is TGTGCCAGCAGCCCGGGACTAGCCAGAGAGACCCAGTACTTC.

V and J are TRBV4-1 and TRBJ2-3; D remains unclear. Germline V gene sequence: CDR1 MGHRA, CDR2 YSYEKL. The CDR3 totals 15 residues. V dropped 0 bases and J dropped 2 bases, with 9 bases sitting between them. CDR3 DNA sequence: TGCGCCAGCAGCCAAGATCGACGGGTCACAGATACGCAGTATTTT. This gives the protein CASSQDRRVTDTQYF.

The gene calls are TRBV4-2 and TRBJ1-3; D unresolved. Per germline, CDR1 LGHNA and CDR2 YNFKEQ. Trimming removed 3 bases at V and 1 base at J, with 7 bases between. The CDR3 extends over 14 amino acids. CDR3 protein: CASSHPESGNTIYF. The CDR3 DNA reads TGTGCCAGCAGCCATCCTGAGTCTGGAAACACCATATATTTT.

The chain uses TRBV30 and TRBJ2-1; D is unclear. CDR3 length equals 15 residues. The V end was cut by 0 bases, the J end by 9 bases, with 18 bases between. CDR1 is GTSNPN, CDR2 SVGIG, per germline (reference sequence). The CDR3 DNA is TGTGCCTGGAGTGTATCCCGAGTCCTGATCGGTGAGCAGTTCTTC. It specifies CAWSVSRVLIGEQFF.

The genes are TRBV4-2 and TRBJ1-5; TRBD1 matches at 8 bases. The CDR3 covers 16 residues. With V trimmed by 0 bases and J by 7 bases, 8 bases remained unmatched. The germline V gene encodes CDR1 LGHNA and CDR2 YNFKEQ. The CDR3, as DNA: TGTGCCAGCAGCCAAGATTTAGTACAGGGGGGCCAGCCCCAGCATTTT. It codes for CASSQDLVQGGQPQHF.

The rearrangement uses TRBV10-3 and TRBJ1-1; D is unresolved. This CDR3 is 12 amino acids long. CDR1 ENHRY and CDR2 SYGVKD come from the germline V gene. The V end lost 3 bases, the J end lost 8 bases, and 10 bases lay between the germline ends. The CDR3: CAISETDGEAFF. The CDR3 region has the DNA TGTGCCATCAGTGAAACAGACGGAGAAGCTTTCTTT.

Here the CDR3 reads CASSLTANTEAFF. The CDR3 nucleotides read TGTGCCAGCAGCCTGACAGCGAACACTGAAGCTTTCTTT. The rearrangement uses TRBV11-3 and TRBJ1-1, with D perhaps TRBD1 (5 bases). The V end was cut by 5 bases, the J end by 1 base, with 8 bases between. The CDR3 consists of 13 residues. Germline values: CDR1 SGHNT, CDR2 YENEEA.

This clone was counted only a few times. The chain joins TRBV5-1 to TRBJ1-6, with 9 positions matching TRBD1. The V segment lost 7 bases and the J segment 10 bases; nucleotides outside the gene matches: 9. The germline V gene has CDR1 SGHRS and CDR2 YFSETQ. CDR3 length equals 14 residues. The CDR3 loop reads CASQVGTGNSPLHF. CDR3 nucleotides: TGCGCCAGCCAAGTCGGGACAGGGAACTCACCCCTCCACTTT.

The chain combines TRBV11-2 with TRBJ2-5, with 9 bases identical to TRBD2. Germline CDR1 and CDR2: SGHAT and FQNNGV. This CDR3 contains 16 residues. With V trimmed by 1 base and J by 4 bases, 7 bases remained unmatched. DNA of the CDR3: TGTGCCAGCAGCTTAGGGGCGGGGGGGCCCGTAGAGACCCAGTACTTC. Its protein is CASSLGAGGPVETQYF.

The chain carries TRBV12-5 and TRBJ1-2; 10 bases fit TRBD1. The germline V gene has CDR1 LGHNT and CDR2 FRNRAP. Trimming cost V 4 bases and J 6 bases; bases outside gene matches: 11. The length of the CDR3 is 16 residues. CDR3 DNA sequence: TGTGCTAGTGGTTCGGGACAGGGGTTGCCGACTAATGGCTACACCTTC. Translation: CASGSGQGLPTNGYTF.

The sample holds one count of this clone. The genes are TRBV20-1 and TRBJ2-5, with D hard to call. This CDR3 region has 16 residues. The germline gives CDR1 DFQATT, CDR2 SNEGSKA (reference sequence). The V end was cut by 3 bases, the J end by 2 bases, with 19 bases between. The chain's CDR3 is CSASSILKYEQETQYF. The DNA of the CDR3 is TGCAGTGCTAGTTCTATCCTTAAGTATGAACAAGAGACCCAGTACTTC.

This clone showed up many times. The V gene is TRBV2, the J gene TRBJ1-5; no firm D call. V gave up 2 bases and J gave up 1 base, with 6 bases separating them. Germline CDR1 is SNHLY and CDR2 is FYNNEI. The CDR3 loop spans 14 amino acids. CDR3 amino acids: CASSESVSNQPQHF. Written as DNA, the CDR3 is TGTGCCAGCAGTGAATCTGTAAGCAATCAGCCCCAGCATTTT.

The chain joins TRBV6-6 to TRBJ1-2, with TRBD1 identical over 7 bases. V lost 2 bases and J lost 9; bases outside the gene matches: 6. CDR3 length: 13 residues. CDR1 MNHNY and CDR2 SVGAGI come from the germline V gene (reference sequence). CDR3 bases: TGTGCCAGCAGTTACCCTCTGACAGGGAGCTACACCTTC. Translating gives CASSYPLTGSYTF.

The V call is TRBV6-5, the J call TRBJ2-1; 10 nucleotides agree with TRBD2. V dropped 6 bases and J dropped 7; count of bases not matched to a gene: 3. Germline V gives CDR1 MNHEY, CDR2 SVGAGI. There are 13 residues in the CDR3. The CDR3 bases are TGTGCCAGCAGCAGCGGGGGGGCAAATGAGCAGTTCTTC. It specifies CASSSGGANEQFF.

V is TRBV10-3 and J is TRBJ2-3, with 12 bases aligning to TRBD2. The CDR3 is 14 amino acids. J was trimmed by 6 bases and V by 10 bases; bases with no gene match: 8. Germline V gene lookup returns CDR1 ENHRY and CDR2 SYGVKD. This CDR3 is CATRQGTSGDTQYF. For the CDR3, the DNA is TGTGCCACGAGGCAAGGGACTAGCGGGGATACGCAGTATTTT.

The V gene is TRBV6-4, the J gene TRBJ2-3; 11 bases line up with TRBD1. Looked up from germline, CDR1 is MRHNA and CDR2 is SNTAGT. The length of the CDR3 is 15 residues. Trimming cost V 6 bases and J 6 bases; bases outside gene matches: 8. The CDR3 protein is CASSQDRGLADTQYF. In DNA, the CDR3 is TGTGCCAGCAGCCAGGACAGGGGGCTCGCGGATACGCAGTATTTT.

J is TRBJ1-2 and V is TRBV19; a weak D match, TRBD1 (5 bases). The V end was cut by 7 bases, the J end by 0 bases, with 18 bases between. This CDR3 is built from 16 residues. Looked up from germline, CDR1 is LNHDA and CDR2 is SQIVND (reference sequence). In DNA, the CDR3 is TGTGCCAGTACCCCTAGGGGTAAAGGGGCTAACTATGGCTACACCTTC. Translating gives CASTPRGKGANYGYTF.

The gene calls are TRBV2 and TRBJ2-7; 8 positions match TRBD1. Germline assignment: CDR1 SNHLY and CDR2 FYNNEI. The CDR3 is made up of 14 amino acids. Losses at the gene ends were 8 bases for V and 5 bases for J; bases not matched to a gene: 11. The CDR3 region is CASQTDRGAHEQYF. For the CDR3, the DNA is TGTGCCAGCCAGACCGACAGGGGCGCCCACGAGCAGTACTTC.

V gene TRBV3-1 (or the pseudogene TRBV3-2) combines with J gene TRBJ1-5; 7 bases match TRBD1. Germline lookup yields CDR1 LGHDT and CDR2 YNNKEL (reference sequence). The CDR3 is 14 residues long. Germline trimming cut 3 bases from V and 2 bases from J; bases unmatched to any gene: 1. The CDR3 loop is CASSHGQGNQPQHF. CDR3 coding DNA: TGTGCCAGCAGCCATGGACAGGGCAATCAGCCCCAGCATTTT.

The rearrangement uses TRBV5-6 and TRBJ2-7, with D possibly being TRBD1 (6 bases). Trimming left V 0 bases short and J 4 bases short, with 14 bases between. The CDR3 contains 15 residues. The germline V gene has CDR1 SGHDT and CDR2 YYEEEE. The CDR3 region has the DNA TGTGCCAGCAGCTTGGGTTACAGGGATTCGTACGAGCAGTACTTC. It encodes CASSLGYRDSYEQYF.